This T cell receptor (beta chain) is from a study of cytomegalovirus exposure and HLA in healthy donors. Study observations and caveats: Sequences of the TCR beta chain were said to predict the HLA-A and HLA-B alleles of most subjects accurately. In an earlier analysis, in around 590 donors, most V segments appeared productive either ~87% or ~30% of the time. CMV serostatus was the only recorded immune exposure for donors.

The PCR used 60 Vbeta and 13 Jbeta primers. Some clones are missing from TCRdb's copy, which holds only in-frame ones; the method was immunoSEQ multiplex PCR. The repertoire includes approximately 140,000 clones, roughly four fifths of them detected once, and about 3.4% sits in the top ten. Worth noting for this clone: What it recognizes is unknown.

The ends were cut back, 6 bases at V and 7 bases at J, with 10 bases in the middle. CDR1 is MNHEY and CDR2 is SMNVEV in the germline V gene (reference sequence). CDR3 length: 11 amino acids. The sequenced sample consisted of PBMCs. The sequence was obtained from a man between 18 and 29 years old in good health and CMV-seropositive. The chain is built from TRBV27 and TRBJ2-7; D is ambiguous. In DNA, the CDR3 is TGTGCCAGCAGCCAATCGGGTGAGCAGTACTTC. Amino acids: CASSQSGEQYF.